The sequence of this T cell receptor (beta chain) was determined in a study of T cell responses to AZD1222 COVID-19 vaccine. Study-wide results and limits: Unmutated variant regions are reportedly targeted by nearly half of spike-specific TCRs.

V lost 0 bases and J 6 bases, leaving 17 bases between the germline ends. The CDR3 extends over 16 amino acids. The germline V gene has CDR1 ENHRY and CDR2 SYGVKD. Regarding this clone: Its matching antigen is unknown.

Profiled with immunoSEQ multiplex PCR; TCRdb holds only in-frame clones, not every one. The table lists around 140,000 clones, around 91% of them singletons. This TCR was recovered from an adult in good health. Source: peripheral blood, taken on day 0 of AZD1222 vaccination. The rearrangement joins TRBV10-3 to TRBJ1-1; unclear D gene. The CDR3 sequence is CAISESTDRDVAEAFF. In DNA form, the CDR3 reads TGTGCCATCAGTGAGTCGACGGATCGGGATGTGGCTGAAGCTTTCTTT.